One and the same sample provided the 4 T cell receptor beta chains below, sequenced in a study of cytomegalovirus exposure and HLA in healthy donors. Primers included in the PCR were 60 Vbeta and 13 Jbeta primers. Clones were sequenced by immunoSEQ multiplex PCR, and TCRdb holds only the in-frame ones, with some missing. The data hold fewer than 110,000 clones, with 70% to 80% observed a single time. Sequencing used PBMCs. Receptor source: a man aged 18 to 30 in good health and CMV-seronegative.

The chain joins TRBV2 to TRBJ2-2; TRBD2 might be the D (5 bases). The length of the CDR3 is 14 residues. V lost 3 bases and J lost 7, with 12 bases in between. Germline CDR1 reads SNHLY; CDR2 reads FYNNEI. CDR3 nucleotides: TGTGCCAGCAGTGATCAGCCTGGGAGCGGGGAGCTGTTTTTT. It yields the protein CASSDQPGSGELFF.

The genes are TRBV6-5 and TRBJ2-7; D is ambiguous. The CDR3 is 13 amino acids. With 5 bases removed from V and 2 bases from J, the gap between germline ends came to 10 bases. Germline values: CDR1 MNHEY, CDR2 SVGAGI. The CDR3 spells CASSTLVAYEQYF. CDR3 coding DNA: TGTGCCAGCAGTACTTTGGTTGCCTACGAGCAGTACTTC.

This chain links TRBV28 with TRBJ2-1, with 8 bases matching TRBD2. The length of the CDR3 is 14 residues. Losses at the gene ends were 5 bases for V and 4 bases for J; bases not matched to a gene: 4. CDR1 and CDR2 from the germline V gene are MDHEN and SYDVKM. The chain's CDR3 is CASSPSGGYNEQFF. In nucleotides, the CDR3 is TGTGCCAGCAGTCCGAGCGGGGGTTACAATGAGCAGTTCTTC.

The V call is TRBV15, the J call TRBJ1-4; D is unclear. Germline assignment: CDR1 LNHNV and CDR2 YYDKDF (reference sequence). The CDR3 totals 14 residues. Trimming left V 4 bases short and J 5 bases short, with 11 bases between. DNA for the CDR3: TGTGCCACCAGCATACAGACAAGAAATGAAAAACTGTTTTTT. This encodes CATSIQTRNEKLFF.